This section outlines one TCR beta chain sequence together with its context. Antigen specificity is unknown. Germline CDR1 and CDR2: KGHSH and LQKENI. V was cut by 1 base and J by 0 bases, with 12 bases left in between. The CDR3 runs 16 residues. Time point defined: peripheral blood 6 weeks after treatment start. The data belong to a study of PD-L1 blockade in urothelial cancer. Overall study: Previous chemotherapy exposure amounted to 0 to 3 regimens for patients. The study, taken as a whole, reports: Survival was better when pretreatment blood TCR clonality fell below the median.

TCRdb keeps only in-frame clones here, not all; method: immunoSEQ multiplex PCR. The sample records around 120,000 clones, approximately 90% being singletons. The TCR comes from a man aged 55 to 70 with urothelial cancer. The material sequenced was PBMCs, taken around atezolizumab (anti-PD-L1) treatment. The chain is built from TRBV18 and TRBJ2-5, with D hard to call. In DNA, the CDR3 is TGTGCCAGCTCACCACAGACTTCGACTTACCAAGAGACCCAGTACTTC. Its protein product is CASSPQTSTYQETQYF.